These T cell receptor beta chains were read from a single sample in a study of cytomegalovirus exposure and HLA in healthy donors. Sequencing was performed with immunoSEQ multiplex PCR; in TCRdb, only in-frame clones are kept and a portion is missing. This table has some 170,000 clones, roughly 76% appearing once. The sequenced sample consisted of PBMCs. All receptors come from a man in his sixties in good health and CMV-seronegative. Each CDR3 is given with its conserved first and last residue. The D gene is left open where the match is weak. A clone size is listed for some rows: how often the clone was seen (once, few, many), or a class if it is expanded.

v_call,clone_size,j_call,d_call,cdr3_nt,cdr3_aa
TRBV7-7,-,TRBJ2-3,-,TGTGCCAGCAGCTTAGCGGCAGGGGAGTATACGCAGTATTTT,CASSLAAGEYTQYF
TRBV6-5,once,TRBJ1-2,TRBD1,TGTGCCAGCAGGGGACAGGCGAACTATGGCTACACCTTC,CASRGQANYGYTF
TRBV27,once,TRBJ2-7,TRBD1,TGTGCCAGCAGTATCCGGGGACAGGCGGTCTACGAGCAGTACTTC,CASSIRGQAVYEQYF
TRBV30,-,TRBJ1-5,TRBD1,TGTGCCTGGAGCGCAACCCGGGACAGCTATAGCAATCAGCCCCAGCATTTT,CAWSATRDSYSNQPQHF
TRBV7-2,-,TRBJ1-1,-,TGTGCCAGCAGCTTAGACAGGGTCCACACTGAAGCTTTCTTT,CASSLDRVHTEAFF
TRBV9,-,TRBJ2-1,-,TGTGCCAGCAGCCGAACCAGTGCGGGGAATTACAGTGAGCAGTTCTTC,CASSRTSAGNYSEQFF
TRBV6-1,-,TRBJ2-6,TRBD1,TGTGCCAGCAGTGGGGGACAGGGAAGGACTGGGGCCAACGTCCTGACTTTC,CASSGGQGRTGANVLTF
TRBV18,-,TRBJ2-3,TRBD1,TGTGCCAGCTCACCTGAGGGGGCCTACTCCACAGATACGCAGTATTTT,CASSPEGAYSTDTQYF
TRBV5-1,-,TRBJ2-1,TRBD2,TGCGCCAGCAGCTCCCCTGACGGGGGGTACAATGAGCAGTTCTTC,CASSSPDGGYNEQFF
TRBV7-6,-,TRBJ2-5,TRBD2,TGTGCCAGCAGCTTAGGGGCTAGCGGGGGGCAAGAGACCCAGTACTTC,CASSLGASGGQETQYF
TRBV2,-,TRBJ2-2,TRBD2,TGTGCCAGCAGAAGAGCGGGAGGGAGTCCCGGGGAGCTGTTTTTT,CASRRAGGSPGELFF